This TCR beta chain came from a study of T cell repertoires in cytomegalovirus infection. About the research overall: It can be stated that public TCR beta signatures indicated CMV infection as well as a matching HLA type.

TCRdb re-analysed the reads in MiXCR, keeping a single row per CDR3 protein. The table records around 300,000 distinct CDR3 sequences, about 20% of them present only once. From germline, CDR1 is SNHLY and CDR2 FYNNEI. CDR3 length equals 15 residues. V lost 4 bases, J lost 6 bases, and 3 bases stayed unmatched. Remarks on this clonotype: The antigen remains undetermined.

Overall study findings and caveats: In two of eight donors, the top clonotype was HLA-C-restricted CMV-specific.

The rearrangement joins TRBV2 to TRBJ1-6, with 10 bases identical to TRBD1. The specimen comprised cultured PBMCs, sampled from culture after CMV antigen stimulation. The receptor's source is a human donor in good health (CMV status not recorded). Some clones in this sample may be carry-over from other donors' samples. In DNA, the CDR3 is TGTGCCAGCAGTGGTCGGGACAGGGGTAATTCACCCCTCCACTTT. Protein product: CASSGRDRGNSPLHF. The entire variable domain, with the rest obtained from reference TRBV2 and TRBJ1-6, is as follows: EPEVTQTPSHQVTQMGQEVILRCVPISNHLYFYWYRQILGQKVEFLVSFYNNEISEKSEIFDDQFSVERPDGSNFTLKIRSTKLEDSAMYFCASSGRDRGNSPLHFGNGTRLTVT.